This T cell receptor beta chain is from a study of blood T cells in healthy people across ages (dated by TCRdb to the mid-2010s). As for the study more broadly: In model experiments, template switching captured about one uniquely barcoded TCR beta cDNA molecule for every two T cells. For two donors (one aged 18 to 30 and one aged 80 or older), the study analyzed two additional independent replicas of 1 million unique cDNA reads from the same blood draw. The donors were split into four age groups: young (average 16 years), middle-aged (39), aged (around 67) and long-lived (roughly 80). Age-related changes in TCR beta repertoire diversity were measured in the study by deep sequencing normalized with unique cDNA molecular identifiers. To avoid experimental bias, donors of different ages were distributed randomly across sequencing lanes. Overall study outcomes, separate from this receptor: There was a strong correlation between observed TCR beta diversity and the percentage of naive T cells measured by flow cytometry. Total diversity estimates from one million sequenced T cells were considered lower bounds and underestimates. Observed TCR beta diversity per million T cells fell roughly linearly with age, and a significant reduction was already apparent by age about 38. Compared with the aged group, the long-lived group had more naive CD4+ T cells, fewer expanded clones and increased TCR diversity, a pattern suggesting age selection. Because the CMV infection status of the donors was unknown, age-related changes in expanded clonotypes may potentially have been confounded. Bulk unsorted PBMC profiling prevented conclusive comparison of naive and antigen-experienced compartments.

Library creation used 5' RACE. Data came from an Illumina HiSeq 2500. A second PCR of roughly 7 to 11 cycles was performed with a sample-barcoded 5' primer and a J-beta primer mix. Each TCR beta cDNA molecule received a unique molecular identifier from a template-switch 5' adaptor carrying 12 random nucleotides. At least 3 million CDR3-containing paired-end reads were obtained from each sample. First-strand cDNA was synthesized from all RNA with the Mint cDNA synthesis kit, primed by a TRBC-specific oligonucleotide. Following uracil-DNA glycosylase treatment, a first 18-cycle PCR with universal primers M1SS and BC2_uni_R was performed on all cDNA. As for how the authors treated the data: For normalization, 1 million high-quality reads were randomly selected from each sample, with every read carrying a distinct molecular identifier. Reads with shared molecular identifiers were discarded instead of being binned into consensus sequences. MiTCR, with a Q25 quality threshold and the strictest error-elimination algorithm, was used for CDR3 identification, clonotype clustering and error correction. A nonparametric unseen species model with Euler transformation was used to estimate a lower bound on total TCR beta diversity. Through fastp at Q25 and MiXCR, TCRdb rebuilt clones from the public reads, retaining in-frame beta chains. CDR3 protein duplicates are merged, each entry listing the most common genes and DNA. The V and J calls and clone size are TCRdb's, not the authors'. The table for this sample lists 600,000 to 800,000 distinct CDR3 sequences; about 51% of them were counted only once. Of the sample, approximately 13% falls within the top ten clones.

The donors were roughly 40 Caucasian individuals from Russia, aged about 6 to 100 years, who were systemically healthy. About 9.1 milliliters of peripheral blood were collected from each donor into EDTA-treated Vacutainer tubes. PBMCs were isolated by Ficoll-Paque density-gradient centrifugation, with at least 6 million obtained per sample. Trizol reagent was used to extract total RNA from PBMCs, with at least 5.5 micrograms per sample. The percentages of naive CD45RAhigh/CD27high T cells were determined by flow cytometry on a PBMC aliquot from every donor. This clonotype has a count of ten or more. The antigen it binds to is not known. No base quality information exists; no much larger clone differs at one position. V is cut by 2 bases and J by 5 bases, and the space between the germline ends is 4 bases. The CDR3 sequence holds 12 residues, the cysteine and phenylalanine included. The read is trimmed to its CDR3 DNA, 36 bases read in frame from base 1. The germline V gene (reference sequence) specifies MNHNY as CDR1 and SVGAGI as CDR2.

This TCR was recovered from a woman at least 80 years old in good health. The chain links TRBV6-6 with TRBJ2-1; the D gene identity is not certain. Material: blood. The CDR3 in this case is CASSYLNNEQFF. The base sequence is TGTGCCAGCAGTTACCTAAACAATGAGCAGTTCTTC.